One T cell receptor (beta chain) is described in this entry. Its target is unknown. This sample is drawn from a study of OX40 agonist ivuxolimab in advanced cancers. Study at large: Head and neck, renal cell, melanoma or hepatocellular carcinoma were the cancers that dose-escalation patients had.

Blood draws occurred at baseline, cycle 4 day 1, and cycle 7 day 1. The V and J ends lost 3 bases and 9 bases respectively, with 18 bases between them. CDR3 size: 15 residues. Germline CDR1 reads SGHAT; CDR2 reads FQNNGV. Repertoires were generated with immunoSEQ multiplex PCR, while TCRdb's copy carries only in-frame clones and drops some. The sample shows about 76,000 clones, around 85% of them seen only once. General observations from the study: There were, on average, more expanded clones in CD8+ T cells than in CD4+.

This receptor was identified in an adult with an advanced solid tumor such as melanoma, head and neck, liver or kidney cancer. The sample consisted of CD4+ or CD8+ T cells sorted from blood, taken in a trial of the OX40 agonist ivuxolimab. This chain links TRBV11-2 with TRBJ2-1; D uncertain. The CDR3 is CASSFQTAMAVEQFF. CDR3 coding DNA: TGTGCCAGCAGCTTCCAAACGGCTATGGCTGTTGAGCAGTTCTTC.